This T cell receptor (beta chain) was documented in a study of cytomegalovirus exposure and HLA in healthy donors. The wider study: Around 77 million unique TCRs from HLA-typed donors made up an early data release. Within the Caucasian-associated ancestry cluster were approximately 77% of the approximately 400 genotyped donors. Study-wide findings and caveats: One cluster of highly shared sequence variants probably arose as a sequencing artifact.

About this clone: The antigen is not known.

The primer mix had 60 Vbeta and 13 Jbeta primers. TCRdb's copy holds only in-frame clones and misses some; the assay was immunoSEQ multiplex PCR. The table records roughly 120,000 clones, 70% to 80% of them present only once. CDR1 is LGHNA, CDR2 YNFKEQ, per germline. Trimming removed 0 bases from V and 5 bases from J; junction bases left unmatched: 9. The CDR3 consists of 17 residues. V usage is TRBV4-2 and J usage is TRBJ2-1; 8 bases map to TRBD2. This receptor was taken from a woman between 50 and 59 years old in good health and CMV-seropositive. Sequenced sample: PBMCs. CDR3 nucleotides: TGTGCCAGCAGCCAAGATTGGGACGGCGGGGGGAACAATGAGCAGTTCTTC. Translating it yields CASSQDWDGGGNNEQFF.